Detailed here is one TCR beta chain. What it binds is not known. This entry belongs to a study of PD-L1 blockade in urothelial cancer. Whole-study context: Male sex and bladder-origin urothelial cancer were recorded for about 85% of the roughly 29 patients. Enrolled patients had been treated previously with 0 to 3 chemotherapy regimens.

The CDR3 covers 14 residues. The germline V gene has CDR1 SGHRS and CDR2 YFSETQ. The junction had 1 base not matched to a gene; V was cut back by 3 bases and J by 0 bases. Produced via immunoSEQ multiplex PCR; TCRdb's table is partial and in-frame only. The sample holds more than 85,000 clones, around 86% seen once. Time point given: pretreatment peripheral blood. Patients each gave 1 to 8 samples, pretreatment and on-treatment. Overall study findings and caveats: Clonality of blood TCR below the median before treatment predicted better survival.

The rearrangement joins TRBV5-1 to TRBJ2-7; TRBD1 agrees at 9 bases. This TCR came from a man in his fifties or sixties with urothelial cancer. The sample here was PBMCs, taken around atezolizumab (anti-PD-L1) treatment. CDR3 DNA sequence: TGCGCCAGCAGCTGGACAGGGGACTCCTACGAGCAGTACTTC. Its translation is CASSWTGDSYEQYF.